The present entry profiles one T cell receptor beta chain with its context. Data came from immunoSEQ multiplex PCR; TCRdb stores just in-frame clones and leaves some out. The table has 110,000 or so clones, around 73% seen once. The sample is drawn from a study of shared clonotypes between healthy human individuals. Germline V gene lookup returns CDR1 SGHTA and CDR2 FQGNSA. The CDR3 loop spans 12 amino acids. The germline V and J ends were trimmed by 3 bases and 7 bases, with 10 bases remaining between them. The sequence came from a woman in her 30s in good health. This chain uses TRBV7-2 with TRBJ2-7; D is perhaps TRBD1 or TRBD2 (5 bases each). Input material: memory CD8+ T cells sorted from blood. Subset: CD45RO+ cells pooled with CCR7-negative TemRA cells. CDR3 sequence: CASSLTGAEQYF. The CDR3, as DNA: TGTGCCAGCAGCTTGACCGGGGCTGAGCAGTACTTC.